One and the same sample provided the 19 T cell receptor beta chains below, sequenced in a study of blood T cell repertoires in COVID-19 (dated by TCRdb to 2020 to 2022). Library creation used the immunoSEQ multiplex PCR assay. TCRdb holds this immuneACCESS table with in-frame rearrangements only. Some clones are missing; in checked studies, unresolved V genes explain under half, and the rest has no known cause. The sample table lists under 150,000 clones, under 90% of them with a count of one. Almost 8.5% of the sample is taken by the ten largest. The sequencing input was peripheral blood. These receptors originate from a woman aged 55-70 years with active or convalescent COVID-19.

CDR3 protein: CASGSSYEQYV. The CDR3 region has the DNA TGTGCCAGCGGTAGCTCCTACGAGCAGTACGTC. The genes are TRBV10-3 and TRBJ2-7; D is unresolved. The CDR3 totals 11 residues. CDR1 and CDR2 (germline): ENHRY, SYGVKD. The ends were cut back, 10 bases at V and 0 bases at J, with 7 bases in the middle.

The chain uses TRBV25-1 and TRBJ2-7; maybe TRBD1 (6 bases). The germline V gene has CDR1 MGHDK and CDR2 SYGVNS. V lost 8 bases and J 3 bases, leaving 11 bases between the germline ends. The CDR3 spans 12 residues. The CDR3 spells CASQGQIYEQYF. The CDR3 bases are TGTGCCAGCCAGGGACAAATCTACGAGCAGTACTTC.

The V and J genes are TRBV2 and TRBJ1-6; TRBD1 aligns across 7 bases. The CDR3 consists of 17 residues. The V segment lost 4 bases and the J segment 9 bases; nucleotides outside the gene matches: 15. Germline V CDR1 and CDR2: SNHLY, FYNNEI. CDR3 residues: CASSVTGVSLKSSPLHF. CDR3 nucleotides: TGTGCCAGCAGTGTTACAGGGGTATCGCTTAAAAGTTCACCCCTCCACTTT.

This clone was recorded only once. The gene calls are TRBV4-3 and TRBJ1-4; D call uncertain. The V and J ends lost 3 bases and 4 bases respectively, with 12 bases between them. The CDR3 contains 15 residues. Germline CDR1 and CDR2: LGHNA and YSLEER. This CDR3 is CASSQARVLNEKLFF. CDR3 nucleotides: TGCGCCAGCAGCCAGGCCCGGGTCCTTAATGAAAAACTGTTTTTT.

The CDR3: CASSPQAHTGELFF. In nucleotides, the CDR3 is TGTGCCAGCAGCCCCCAGGCCCACACCGGGGAGCTGTTTTTT. The V call is TRBV11-3, the J call TRBJ2-2; no reliable D call. This CDR3 contains 14 residues. Germline V gene lookup returns CDR1 SGHNT and CDR2 YENEEA. V was pared by 5 bases and J by 3 bases, with 10 bases between.

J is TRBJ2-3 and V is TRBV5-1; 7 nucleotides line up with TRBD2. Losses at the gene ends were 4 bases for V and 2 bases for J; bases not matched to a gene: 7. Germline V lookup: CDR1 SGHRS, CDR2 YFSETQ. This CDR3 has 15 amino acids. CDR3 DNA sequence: TGCGCCAGCAGCCCGCAACTAGCGCACACAGATACGCAGTATTTT. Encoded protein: CASSPQLAHTDTQYF.

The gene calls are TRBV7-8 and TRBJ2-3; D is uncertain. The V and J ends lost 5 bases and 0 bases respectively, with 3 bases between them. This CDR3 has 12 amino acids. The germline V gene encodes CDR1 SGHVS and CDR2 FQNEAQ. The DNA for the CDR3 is TGTGCCAGCAGCCCAAGCACAGATACGCAGTATTTT. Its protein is CASSPSTDTQYF.

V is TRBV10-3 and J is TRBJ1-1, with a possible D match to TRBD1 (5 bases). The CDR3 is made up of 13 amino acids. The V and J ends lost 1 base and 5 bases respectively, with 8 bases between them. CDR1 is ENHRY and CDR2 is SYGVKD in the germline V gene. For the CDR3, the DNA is TGTGCCATCAGTGAGTTCGGGGGAACTGAAGCTTTCTTT. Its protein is CAISEFGGTEAFF.

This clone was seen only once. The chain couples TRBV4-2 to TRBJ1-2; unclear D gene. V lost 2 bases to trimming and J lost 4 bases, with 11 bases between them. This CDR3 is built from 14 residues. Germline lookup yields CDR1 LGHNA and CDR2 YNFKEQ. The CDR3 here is CASSQPRRGYGYTF. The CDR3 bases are TGTGCCAGCAGCCAACCGAGACGGGGCTATGGCTACACCTTC.

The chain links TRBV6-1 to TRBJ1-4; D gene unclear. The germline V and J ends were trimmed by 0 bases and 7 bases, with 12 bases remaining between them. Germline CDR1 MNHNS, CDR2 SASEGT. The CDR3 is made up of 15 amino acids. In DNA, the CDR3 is TGTGCCAGCAGTGAAGCCTCCCTATATGGTGAAAAACTGTTTTTT. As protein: CASSEASLYGEKLFF.

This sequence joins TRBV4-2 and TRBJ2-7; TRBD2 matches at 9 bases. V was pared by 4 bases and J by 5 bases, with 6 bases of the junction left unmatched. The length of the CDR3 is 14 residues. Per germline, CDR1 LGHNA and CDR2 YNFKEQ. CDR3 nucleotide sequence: TGTGCCAGCAGCCTAGCGGGAGCTTCTGACGAGCAGTACTTC. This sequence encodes CASSLAGASDEQYF.

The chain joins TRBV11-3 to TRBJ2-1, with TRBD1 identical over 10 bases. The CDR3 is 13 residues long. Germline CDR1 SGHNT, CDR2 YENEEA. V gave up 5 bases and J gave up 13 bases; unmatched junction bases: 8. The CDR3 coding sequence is TGTGCCAGCAGCATACCGGGACAGGGGACTCAGTTCTTC. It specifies CASSIPGQGTQFF.

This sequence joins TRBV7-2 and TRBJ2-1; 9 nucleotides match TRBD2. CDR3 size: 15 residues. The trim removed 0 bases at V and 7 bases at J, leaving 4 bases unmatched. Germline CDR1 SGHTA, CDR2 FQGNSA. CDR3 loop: CASSLAAGGLNEQFF. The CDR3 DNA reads TGTGCCAGCAGCTTAGCGGCGGGGGGGCTTAATGAGCAGTTCTTC.

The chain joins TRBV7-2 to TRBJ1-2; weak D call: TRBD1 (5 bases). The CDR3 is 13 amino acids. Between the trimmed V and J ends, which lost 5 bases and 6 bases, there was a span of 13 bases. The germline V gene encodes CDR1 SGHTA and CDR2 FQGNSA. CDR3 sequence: CASSPTPGNGYTF. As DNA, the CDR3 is TGTGCCAGCAGCCCCACACCAGGGAATGGCTACACCTTC.

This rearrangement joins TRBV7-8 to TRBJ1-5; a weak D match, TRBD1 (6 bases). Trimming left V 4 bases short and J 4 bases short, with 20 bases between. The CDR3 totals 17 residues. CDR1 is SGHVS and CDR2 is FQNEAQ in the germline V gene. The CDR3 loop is CASSSTWAGAENQPQHF. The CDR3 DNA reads TGTGCCAGCAGCTCGACTTGGGCAGGGGCTGAAAATCAGCCCCAGCATTTT. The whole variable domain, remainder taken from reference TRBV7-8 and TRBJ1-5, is GAGVSQSPRYKVAKRGQDVALRCDPISGHVSLFWYQQALGQGPEFLTYFQNEAQLDKSGLPSDRFFAERPEGSVSTLKIQRTQQEDSAVYLCASSSTWAGAENQPQHFGDGTRLSIL.

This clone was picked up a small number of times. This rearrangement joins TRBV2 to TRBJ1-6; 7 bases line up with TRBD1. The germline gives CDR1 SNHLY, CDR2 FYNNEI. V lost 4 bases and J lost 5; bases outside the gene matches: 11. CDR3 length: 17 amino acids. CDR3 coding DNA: TGTGCCAGCAGTGCCCCACAGGGGTCCCGAAATAATTCACCCCTCCACTTT. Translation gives CASSAPQGSRNNSPLHF.

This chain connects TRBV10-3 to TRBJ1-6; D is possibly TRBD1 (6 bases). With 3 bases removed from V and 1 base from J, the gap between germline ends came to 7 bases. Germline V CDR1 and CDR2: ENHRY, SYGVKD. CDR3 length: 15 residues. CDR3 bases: TGTGCCATCAGTGACAGGGGATCCTATAATTCACCCCTCCACTTT. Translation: CAISDRGSYNSPLHF.

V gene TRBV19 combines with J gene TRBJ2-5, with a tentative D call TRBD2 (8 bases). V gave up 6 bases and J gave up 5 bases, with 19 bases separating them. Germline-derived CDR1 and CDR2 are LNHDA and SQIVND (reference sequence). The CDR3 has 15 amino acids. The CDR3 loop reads CASSRREGARETQYF. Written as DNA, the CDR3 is TGTGCCAGTAGCCGCCGGGAGGGGGCGCGGGAGACCCAGTACTTC.

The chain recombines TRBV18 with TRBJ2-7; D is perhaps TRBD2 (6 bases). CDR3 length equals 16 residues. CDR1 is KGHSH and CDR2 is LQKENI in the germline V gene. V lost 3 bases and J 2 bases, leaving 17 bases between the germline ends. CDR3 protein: CASSPQGSGKTYEQYF. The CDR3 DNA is TGTGCCAGCTCACCTCAGGGTAGCGGCAAAACCTACGAGCAGTACTTC.